Following are 8 T cell receptor beta chains from one sample sequenced in a study of T-cell memory formation after mild COVID-19. MiXCR, run by TCRdb on the 5' RACE reads, gives a single entry per CDR3 protein. The table has fewer than 350,000 distinct CDR3 sequences, approximately 18% seen once. Specimen: PBMCs or a T cell subset sorted from them (not recorded which). These TCRs come from a man younger than 35 who had mild COVID-19 (a few samples of this study predate the infection). Cell type and time point are not known.

This clonotype was seen only a few times. The chain is built from TRBV5-5 and TRBJ2-7; no reliable D call. This CDR3 has 14 amino acids. V lost 2 bases, J lost 5 bases, and 14 bases lay in between. Germline CDR1 SGHKS, CDR2 YYEKEE (reference sequence). The CDR3 DNA reads TGTGCCAGCAGCTTTATCCGGTCGGCGCACGAGCAGTACTTC. This codes for CASSFIRSAHEQYF.

V is TRBV4-3 and J is TRBJ1-2; D remains ambiguous. CDR3 length: 15 amino acids. Trimming stripped 1 base from V and 4 bases from J, with 13 bases between. Germline V CDR1 and CDR2: LGHNA, YSLEER. CDR3 DNA: TGCGCCAGCAGCCAAGTAATAGGAATGGGCTATGGCTACACCTTC. Translating gives CASSQVIGMGYGYTF.

This clonotype has just a few counts. The rearrangement links TRBV7-9 to TRBJ2-6; D unresolved. The germline gives CDR1 SEHNR, CDR2 FQNEAQ (reference sequence). V was shortened by 1 base and J by 0 bases, with 10 bases between the two germline ends. This CDR3 is built from 17 residues. The CDR3 is CASSLGHSFSGANVLTF. CDR3 in DNA: TGTGCCAGCAGCTTAGGGCACTCCTTCTCTGGGGCCAACGTCCTGACTTTC.

The rearrangement links TRBV18 to TRBJ1-2; 11 bases are shared with TRBD1. The trim removed 6 bases at V and 3 bases at J, leaving 6 bases unmatched. The CDR3 loop spans 15 amino acids. The germline V gene encodes CDR1 KGHSH and CDR2 LQKENI. The CDR3 region has the DNA TGTGCCAGCTCCCAAGGACAGGGGGCGTACTATGGCTACACCTTC. Protein: CASSQGQGAYYGYTF.

This clonotype showed up just once. The V call is TRBV4-3, the J call TRBJ1-1; D uncertain. Germline CDR1 and CDR2: LGHNA and YSLEER. The CDR3 loop spans 15 amino acids. Trimming left V 0 bases short and J 5 bases short, with 13 bases between. DNA of the CDR3: TGCGCCAGCAGCCAAGATGGGGTTCGGACGACTGAAGCTTTCTTT. Its protein product is CASSQDGVRTTEAFF.

The rearrangement joins TRBV7-2 to TRBJ2-1; TRBD1 matches 9 bases. The germline V gene has CDR1 SGHTA and CDR2 FQGNSA. The CDR3 is 13 residues long. V was clipped by 3 bases and J by 16 bases; unmatched bases: 10. The CDR3: CASSFYRQGEGFF. The CDR3 DNA is TGTGCCAGCAGCTTCTATCGACAGGGGGAAGGTTTCTTC.

A few counts support this clonotype. This sequence joins TRBV12-3 or TRBV12-4 and TRBJ1-1; D call uncertain. Trimming removed 3 bases at V and 6 bases at J, with 8 bases between. The length of the CDR3 is 12 residues. The chain's CDR3 is CASSLRAPEAFF. CDR3 sequence (DNA): TGTGCCAGCAGTTTGAGGGCTCCTGAAGCTTTCTTT.

The genes are TRBV5-5 and TRBJ1-2, with D possibly being TRBD1 (5 bases). Germline loops: CDR1 SGHKS, CDR2 YYEKEE (reference sequence). Trimming stripped 3 bases from V and 0 bases from J, with 15 bases between. The CDR3 contains 16 residues. CDR3 in amino acids: CASSSPGRRANYGYTF. The CDR3 nucleotides are TGTGCCAGCAGCTCCCCGGGGCGCAGGGCTAACTATGGCTACACCTTC. The whole variable domain, filled in from reference TRBV5-5 and TRBJ1-2, reads DAGVTQSPTHLIKTRGQQVTLRCSPISGHKSVSWYQQVLGQGPQFIFQYYEKEERGRGNFPDRFSARQFPNYSSELNVNALLLGDSALYLCASSSPGRRANYGYTFGSGTRLTVV.